One T cell receptor (beta chain) is described in this entry. No cognate antigen has been identified for it. No base quality values were provided; no much bigger clone lies one nucleotide off. The germline V gene gives CDR1 as SGHTA and CDR2 as FQGTGA. Trimmed from V: 5 bases; trimmed from J: 8 bases; junction bases lacking a gene match: 11. The CDR3 runs 15 amino acids, cysteine and phenylalanine included. The retained sequence is limited to the CDR3, 45 bases, with the frame set at the first base. The cohort consisted of 670 or so healthy bone marrow donors. At the time of sampling, all cohort members were nominally healthy, though unrecorded immune exposures were likely present. The donor tested CMV seronegative, placing the donor among the approximately 400 seronegative members of the cohort. A peripheral blood sample was provided by each donor, and peripheral blood mononuclear cells were used for TCR beta sequencing. The Qiagen DNeasy Blood Extraction Kit was used to extract genomic DNA from the blood cell samples.

To prepare the library, the immunoSEQ multiplex PCR assay was applied. A mixture of 60 forward primers for TCR Vbeta segments and 13 reverse primers for TCR Jbeta segments was used in the multiplex PCR. Amplification of the CDR3 region of rearranged TCR beta genes was performed with a multiplex PCR assay on genomic DNA. On the Illumina HiSeq System, the amplified TCR beta libraries were sequenced as 87-base-pair reads. Turning to the authors' computational methods: A later analysis counted about 80 million unique TCR beta chains across the 550 to 750 repertoires, and some 12 million of these chains were shared by at least two donors. To remove PCR and sequencing errors, raw reads were error-corrected and collapsed into unique sequences using a nearest-neighbor algorithm that merged closely related sequences. Alignment of CDR3 sequences to IMGT reference sequences was used to assign V, D and J gene segments. For a sequence to be retained, a match of at least six nucleotides was required to both a V gene segment and a J gene segment. Rearrangements were classified as productive when the CDR3 lacked stop codons and remained in frame with V and J, and all other rearrangements were classified as non-productive. CDR3 was defined by IMGT convention, running from the second conserved V-encoded cysteine to the conserved J-encoded phenylalanine. Sequences without an unambiguous match to a single V gene segment were excluded from the earlier analysis of 450 to 650 of the donors. An earlier analysis of a few hundred of the donors classified V segments as functional when productive rearrangements were above 56.7% and as segregating when the standard deviation between donors was above 5%. To diagnose cytomegalovirus status from the catalog of TCR beta chain sequences, a statistical classification framework was built. In a later analysis, TCR nucleotide sequences were compared against IMGT/GENE-DB human TR gene sequences so that V and J genes could be assigned. In a later analysis, CDR3 sequences and most-parsimonious VDJ recombination scenarios were assigned using the TCRdist pipeline. In a later analysis, every TCR beta chain was defined by the combination of its CDR3 amino acid sequence and its V-gene family, and reads without a unique V-gene family were dropped. To address suspected cross-contamination and a sequencing artifact, a later analysis removed roughly 580 highly shared, low-generation-probability nucleotide sequences. In a later analysis, a clonal expansion index for each public chain was calculated from normalized within-repertoire ranks of inferred template counts. A later analysis computed generation probabilities with a VDJ recombination model fitted to out-of-frame rearrangements, and checked the results against IGoR. A later analysis scored TCR-TCR, TCR-HLA and TCR-CMV co-occurrence with hypergeometric tests, applying a repertoire-size bias correction to TCR pairs. In a later analysis, false discovery rates were estimated by permuting HLA or CMV assignments 20 times. In a later analysis, co-occurring TCRs were grouped using DBSCAN, with TCRdist sequence similarity added in when clustering inside HLA-allele-positive subsets. Co-occurrence clustering excluded repertoires with fewer than 30,000 or more than 120,000 public chains, plus five with anomalous nucleotide sharing. The source is immuneACCESS, and TCRdb retained only in-frame sequences with V and J called. Part of the clones is not carried over; for the studies checked, unresolved V genes explain less than half of this, and the remainder is unexplained. For V, J and clone size, that table is used; D and trimming come from the DNA. Across this sample there are 55,000 to 70,000 clones, with approximately 90% seen only once. The ten largest clones take up about 2.1% of the sample.

This entry is derived from a study of cytomegalovirus exposure and HLA in healthy donors (dated by TCRdb to 2017 to 2019). Broadly, across the study: According to an earlier analysis of 587 of the donors, about 180 million T cells yielded over 90 million unique TCR beta sequences and more than 250 Gb of sequence data. Approximately 330 gigabases of sequencing data and 91 million or so unique TCR sequences made up an early release that covered around 640 HLA-typed donors. Of the 300 to 500 genotyped donors, 80% to 90% were placed in the genetic ancestry cluster associated with self-reported Caucasian donors. The aim of the study was to test whether cataloging public T cell receptors could identify signatures of past pathogen exposure. The study profiled the T cell repertoires of some 610 subjects by immunosequencing and related them to cytomegalovirus serostatus. A separate validation cohort of 100 to 150 different subjects was used in addition to the roughly 700-subject first cohort. High-throughput TCR immunosequencing, statistical association of individual TCRs with disease status, and machine learning were combined to predict cytomegalovirus infection status. A later analysis re-examined previously published TCR beta repertoires from 500 to 700 donors and added high-resolution HLA genotyping to investigate patterns of TCR occurrence. Rather than drawing on any new phenotypic data, the later analysis identified candidate immune exposures from TCR beta sequences and the way those sequences occurred across donors. An earlier analysis of roughly 600 of the donors used high-throughput TCR beta sequencing to judge whether each TCR beta V gene segment behaved as functional or pseudogenic. Alongside the repertoire data, information on donor age, sex, ethnicity and CMV serostatus was compiled. A later genetic analysis used genome-wide SNP genotypes for about three fifths of the 666 donors, treating that subset as a discovery cohort. All discovery cohort repertoires had been generated using a single sequencing platform. HLA typing included class I and class II loci at four-digit resolution. Typing coverage differed by locus: A, B, C, DRB1 and DQB1 were typed in about 620-630 donors, DQA1 in 500 to 550, DPA1 in some 600, and DPB1 in roughly 450. Roughly 5 DR-DQ haplotypes were treated as single units for association and clustering because of strong linkage in the cohort. Across around 400 genotyped donors of the cohort, an average of about 240,000 unique TCR beta nucleotide sequences per donor were sequenced, and approximately 19% of those sequences were non-productive.

Paper-wide results and their limitations: A further reported finding was that TCR beta sequences accurately predicted the HLA-A and HLA-B alleles for most subjects in the first cohort. In a later analysis, HLA-associated TCR beta chains showed more clonal expansion and lower generation probabilities than non-associated chains that were equally common. Across donors, most TCR sequences were observed very rarely, whereas some public TCRs were present in many individuals. Correlated functional status among segregating V segments might be attributable to linkage disequilibrium, but an unknown experimental factor could not be ruled out. According to a later analysis, parvovirus B19, influenza, CMV and Epstein-Barr virus appeared linked to several top co-occurrence clusters. According to a later analysis, TCR association rates differed among HLA loci, with DRB1 alleles showing the most associated TCRs and HLA-C alleles showing the fewest. At a false discovery rate of 0.05, a later analysis linked approximately 18,000 TCR beta sequences to specific HLA alleles. An association between a missense DCLRE1C variant and V-gene and J-gene trimming of TCR beta chains was found in a later genetic analysis and replicated in an independent cohort. In vitro tests confirmed that a few of the cytomegalovirus-associated TCR beta chains recognize cytomegalovirus antigens. In this cohort, only TCR beta chains were sequenced, and detectable features were limited by the absence of alpha or paired-chain data. The authors suggested that the approach could potentially be generalized to other disease states and immunological phenotypes. Broadly in line with IMGT annotations, most TCR beta V segments showed up in productive rearrangements about 87% or about 30% of the time in an earlier analysis of approximately 600 of the donors. According to a later analysis, most CMV-associated TCR beta chains appeared to be HLA-restricted, and the HLA associations seemed to be driven largely by CMV exposure. In both the original and validation cohorts, the classifier was reported to diagnose cytomegalovirus status with high specificity and sensitivity. Because HLA typing was unavailable for some donors at each locus, only the typed subset was used in association tests. Sequencing depth was assumed to be roughly uniform across donors in the presence/absence analyses, though that assumption may not hold. Strong co-occurrence of HLA alleles, especially DR and DQ, made assigning TCR associations to individual alleles difficult. Because counts were too low, fewer than 20 rarely observed V segments, including chromosome 9 orphons, were excluded from the earlier analysis of some 590 of the donors. A cluster of highly shared sequence variants was judged likely to represent a technical artifact of the sequencing pipeline. The only immune exposure information available for the cohort was CMV serostatus. A total of fewer than 200 TCR beta chains were listed by the study as associated with cytomegalovirus. According to a later genetic analysis, donors in an Asian-associated ancestry cluster had fewer N-insertions in productive TCRs than the roughly 670-donor mean. Because the 87-base-pair reads could not distinguish some IMGT-functional V segments, including TRBV6-2 and TRBV6-3, those segments were excluded.

This TCR derives from a woman younger than 45 in good health and CMV-seronegative. The V and J segments used are TRBV7-3 and TRBJ2-1; the junction holds 8 bases that match TRBD2. The sequencing input was PBMCs. The bases are TGTGCCAGCAGCACTATTGGACGGGAGGGCGATGAGCAGTTCTTC. Protein translation: CASSTIGREGDEQFF.